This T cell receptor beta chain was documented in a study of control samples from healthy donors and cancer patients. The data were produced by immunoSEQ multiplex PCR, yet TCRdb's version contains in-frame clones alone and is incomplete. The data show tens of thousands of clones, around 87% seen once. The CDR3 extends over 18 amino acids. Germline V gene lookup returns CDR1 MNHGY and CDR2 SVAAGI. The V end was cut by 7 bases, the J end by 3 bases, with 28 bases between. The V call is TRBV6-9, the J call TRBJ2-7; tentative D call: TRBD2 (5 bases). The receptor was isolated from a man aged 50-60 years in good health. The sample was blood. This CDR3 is CASKGPIIAGHSCYEQYF. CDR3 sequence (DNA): TGTGCCAGCAAGGGCCCCATAATCGCGGGCCATTCGTGCTACGAGCAGTACTTC.